The 21 T cell receptor beta chains given below trace back to one sample, sequenced in a study of CD8+ T cells in alopecia areata (dated by TCRdb to the late 2010s). This specimen's time point label, interpreted: baseline before oral tofacitinib. Library construction relied on the immunoSEQ multiplex PCR assay. For TCR sequencing, RNA was extracted from every sample and reverse transcribed into cDNA to serve as template. The table comes from immuneACCESS by way of TCRdb, which keeps in-frame sequences with V and J called. Part of the clones is missing from these tables; in studies checked, under half for an unresolved V gene and the rest for unknown reasons. The sample records around 250,000 clones, about two thirds of which are singletons. Around 1.2% of the sample lies in the top ten. The sample in question was CD4+ T cells sorted from blood, obtained at week 0. All receptors derive from a human donor with alopecia areata.

The chain joins TRBV7-9 to TRBJ2-7; D possibly corresponds to TRBD1 (6 bases). Germline V gene data show CDR1 as SEHNR and CDR2 as FQNEAQ (reference sequence). Trimming left V 2 bases short and J 0 bases short, with 8 bases between. The length of the CDR3 is 14 residues. The chain's CDR3 is CASSLIQGSYEQYF. CDR3 coding DNA: TGTGCCAGCAGCTTAATACAGGGCTCCTACGAGCAGTACTTC.

The genes are TRBV29-1 and TRBJ1-3, with no clear D. Germline-derived CDR1 and CDR2 are SQVTM and ANQGSEA. The CDR3 is 11 amino acids. V lost 6 bases and J 3 bases, leaving 6 bases between the germline ends. The DNA for the CDR3 is TGCAGCGTCGGACTTGGAAACACCATATATTTT. This translates into CSVGLGNTIYF.

A note on this clone: The CDR3 does not end in the conserved phenylalanine or tryptophan, so this is likely a read error. It is unclear where the CDR3 begins or ends on the DNA, so no DNA is shown, and the CDR3 is as TCRdb lists it. The J gene is TRBJ2-4, the V gene TRBV5-1. Both ends counted, the CDR3 spans 11 residues. Per germline, CDR1 SGHRS and CDR2 YFSETQ. The chain's CDR3 is CASSCRGPHGI.

The V gene is TRBV11-2, the J gene TRBJ2-5; D unresolved. The CDR3 spans 11 residues. The V gene's germline CDR1 is SGHAT and CDR2 FQNNGV. The germline V and J ends were trimmed by 5 bases and 4 bases, with 5 bases remaining between them. The chain's CDR3 is CASSKIETQYF. DNA of the CDR3: TGTGCCAGCAGCAAGATAGAGACCCAGTACTTC.

V and J are TRBV29-1 and TRBJ2-2; TRBD2 agrees at 14 bases. Trimming at V came to 6 bases and at J to 1 base, leaving 1 base not matched to a gene. The germline V gene has CDR1 SQVTM and CDR2 ANQGSEA. The CDR3 runs to 15 residues. The CDR3 region is CSVGLAGVNTGELFF. For the CDR3, the DNA is TGCAGCGTGGGACTAGCGGGGGTGAACACCGGGGAGCTGTTTTTT.

The CDR3 coding sequence is TGTGCCAGCTCACTCGGGGGGGGAAGTGGCAATCAGCCCCAGCATTTT. Its translation: CASSLGGGSGNQPQHF. The rearrangement uses TRBV18 and TRBJ1-5; perhaps TRBD1 as D (5 bases). Trimming left V 4 bases short and J 2 bases short, with 15 bases between. Germline values: CDR1 KGHSH, CDR2 LQKENI. There are 16 residues in the CDR3.

The V gene is TRBV5-1, the J gene TRBJ2-2; TRBD1 matches at 8 bases. With 3 bases clipped from V and 6 bases from J, the junction kept 4 bases outside the gene matches. Germline V gene lookup returns CDR1 SGHRS and CDR2 YFSETQ. CDR3 length: 14 residues. The CDR3 DNA sequence: TGCGCCAGCAGCTCGGGACAGGCCGCCGGGGAGCTGTTTTTT. This gives the protein CASSSGQAAGELFF.

On this clone: The junction shows a germline mismatch at one end, possibly a read error. The chain employs TRBV7-7 and TRBJ2-3, with unresolved D. The CDR3 has 13 amino acids. Germline-derived CDR1 and CDR2 are SSHAT and FNYEAQ (reference sequence). In DNA form, the CDR3 reads TGTGCTAGCAGCTCGGCCCACACAGATACGCAGTATTTT. This translates into CASSSAHTDTQYF.

In this sample, this clone turned up many times. The rearrangement uses TRBV11-2 and TRBJ1-6, with 7 bases fitting TRBD1. CDR1 and CDR2 (germline): SGHAT, FQNNGV. This CDR3 contains 15 residues. The J segment lost 7 bases and the V segment lost 4 bases, leaving 7 bases of the junction unmatched. The CDR3 sequence is CASSSMTGRNSPLHF. CDR3 in DNA: TGTGCCAGCAGCTCAATGACAGGGAGGAATTCACCCCTCCACTTT.

The V and J genes are TRBV30 and TRBJ2-4; D remains ambiguous. V lost 1 base, J lost 0 bases, and 10 bases lay in between. The CDR3 loop spans 15 amino acids. CDR1 GTSNPN and CDR2 SVGIG come from the germline V gene (reference sequence). The CDR3 DNA is TGTGCCTGGAGTGAGTGGCCCCTAGCCAAAAACATTCAGTACTTC. Amino acid sequence: CAWSEWPLAKNIQYF.

The chain carries TRBV4-1 and TRBJ1-1; weak D call: TRBD1 (5 bases). Looked up from germline, CDR1 is MGHRA and CDR2 is YSYEKL. The V end was cut by 4 bases, the J end by 5 bases, with 14 bases between. This CDR3 is 14 amino acids long. The CDR3 nucleotides read TGCGCCAGCAGCCGAACTAAGGGGAGGACTGAAGCTTTCTTT. This sequence encodes CASSRTKGRTEAFF.

V is TRBV7-2 and J is TRBJ2-5, with unresolved D. V lost 1 base and J 2 bases, leaving 5 bases between the germline ends. There are 13 residues in the CDR3. CDR1 and CDR2 from the germline V gene are SGHTA and FQGNSA. The DNA for the CDR3 is TGTGCCAGCAGCTTAGGGATTCAAGAGACCCAGTACTTC. It specifies CASSLGIQETQYF.

The V call is TRBV30, the J call TRBJ2-5; TRBD2 matches 9 bases. Germline V gene sequence: CDR1 GTSNPN, CDR2 SVGIG (reference sequence). The CDR3 runs to 16 residues. The trim removed 2 bases at V and 2 bases at J, leaving 9 bases unmatched. The CDR3 loop reads CAWSRGLTSGQETQYF. The CDR3 nucleotides are TGTGCCTGGAGTAGGGGGTTGACTAGCGGTCAAGAGACCCAGTACTTC.

This chain joins TRBV11-1 and TRBJ2-5; possible D gene TRBD2, 6 bases. The CDR3 sequence is 14 residues long. The V gene lost 4 bases and the J gene lost 5 bases, with 14 bases spanning the gap. The V gene's germline CDR1 is SGHAT and CDR2 FQDESV (reference sequence). CDR3 sequence reads: CASSSGLAMETQYF. The CDR3 nucleotides read TGTGCCAGCAGCTCGGGGCTAGCGATGGAGACCCAGTACTTC.

This clone was seen a handful of times. The chain employs TRBV27 and TRBJ2-1; D might be TRBD2 (6 bases). V lost 3 bases, J lost 0 bases, and 6 bases lay in between. This CDR3 spans 14 amino acids. From germline, CDR1 is MNHEY and CDR2 SMNVEV (reference sequence). The CDR3 DNA sequence: TGTGCCAGCAGTTTCGGGGGCTCCTACAATGAGCAGTTCTTC. It specifies CASSFGGSYNEQFF.

The table lists this clone with a few counts. This chain connects TRBV2 to TRBJ1-1; unclear D gene. CDR3 length: 11 amino acids. V gave up 3 bases and J gave up 1 base, with 0 bases separating them. CDR1 and CDR2 (germline): SNHLY, FYNNEI. DNA for the CDR3: TGTGCCAGCAGTGAGAACACTGAAGCTTTCTTT. Protein: CASSENTEAFF.

V gene TRBV29-1 combines with J gene TRBJ2-2; 7 bases map to TRBD1. The CDR3 covers 15 residues. V shed 4 bases, J shed 1 base, and the junction held 6 bases outside the gene matches. Looked up from germline, CDR1 is SQVTM and CDR2 is ANQGSEA. The DNA for the CDR3 is TGCAGCGTTGGTCGGCAGGGGGAGAACACCGGGGAGCTGTTTTTT. Translated: CSVGRQGENTGELFF.

This clone was detected a few times. The chain combines TRBV7-2 with TRBJ2-1, with TRBD2 matching over 7 bases. This CDR3 has 14 amino acids. The V and J ends lost 5 bases and 9 bases, in that order; junction bases with no gene match: 10. The germline gives CDR1 SGHTA, CDR2 FQGNSA. The CDR3 nucleotides are TGTGCCAGCAGCCACAGCGGGGACGGTCGTGAGCAGTTCTTC. It yields the protein CASSHSGDGREQFF.

This clone was seen more than once but under ten times. V gene TRBV4-3 combines with J gene TRBJ2-1; no definite D call. The CDR3 runs to 14 residues. The V end lost 0 bases, the J end lost 15 bases, and 18 bases lay between the germline ends. Looked up from germline, CDR1 is LGHNA and CDR2 is YSLEER. The CDR3 loop is CASSQDSGLGYPFF. The DNA for the CDR3 is TGCGCCAGCAGCCAAGATTCCGGTCTGGGGTACCCGTTCTTC.

The gene calls are TRBV29-1 and TRBJ2-1; 8 nucleotides align to TRBD1. The J segment lost 2 bases and the V segment lost 7 bases, leaving 4 bases of the junction unmatched. This CDR3 spans 13 amino acids. Germline CDR1 and CDR2: SQVTM and ANQGSEA. The CDR3 reads CSATGGTYNEQFF. The CDR3 nucleotides read TGCAGCGCCACAGGGGGGACCTACAATGAGCAGTTCTTC.

The rearrangement uses TRBV5-1 and TRBJ2-1; 8 bases align to TRBD1. Germline V gives CDR1 SGHRS, CDR2 YFSETQ. With V trimmed by 4 bases and J by 6 bases, 9 bases remained unmatched. This CDR3 is 15 amino acids long. CDR3 loop: CASSETDRVFNEQFF. As DNA, the CDR3 is TGCGCCAGCAGCGAGACGGACAGGGTCTTCAATGAGCAGTTCTTC.